The clone carrying this T cell receptor beta chain was observed a handful of times. The antigen remains undetermined. The sample is drawn from a study of vaccination effects on CD4 cells after COVID-19. CDR3 size: 13 residues. Clones were read by immunoSEQ multiplex PCR, and TCRdb kept only the in-frame ones, dropping some. This table holds about 54,000 clones, approximately 70% found once. CD4+ T cells specific for antigen were expanded with viral peptide pools by the ViraFEST assay before sequencing. Following culture for under 12 days, CD4+ T cells were isolated. Each vaccine recipient was nucleocapsid antibody negative and had no prior SARS-CoV-2 infection. Every well housed two million PBMC, which grew in culture alongside 10 IU/ml IL-2 and about 10 ug/ml peptides.

The source of this sequence is a human donor who received a COVID-19 vaccine. The chain couples TRBV7-5 to TRBJ2-2; the table's TRBD2 call for D was not verified on the DNA. TRBV7-5 represents a pseudogene. Specimen: CD4+ T cells from PBMCs cultured with SARS-CoV-2 spike peptides, collected before COVID-19 vaccination. The CDR3 sequence is CARRGENTGELFF. The CDR3 coding sequence is TGTGCCAGACGGGGGGAGAACACCGGGGAGCTGTTTTTT.